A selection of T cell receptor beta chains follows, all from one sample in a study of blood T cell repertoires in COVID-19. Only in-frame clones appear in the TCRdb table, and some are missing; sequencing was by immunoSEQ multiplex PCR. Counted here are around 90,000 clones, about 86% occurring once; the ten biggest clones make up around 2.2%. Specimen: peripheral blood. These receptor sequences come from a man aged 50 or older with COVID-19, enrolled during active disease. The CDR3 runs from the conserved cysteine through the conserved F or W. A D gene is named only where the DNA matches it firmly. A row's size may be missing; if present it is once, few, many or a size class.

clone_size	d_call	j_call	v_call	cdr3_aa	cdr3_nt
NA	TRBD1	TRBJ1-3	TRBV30	CAWRTGFGNTIYF	TGTGCCTGGAGGACAGGGTTTGGAAACACCATATATTTT
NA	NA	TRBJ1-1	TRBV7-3	CASSEGLNTEAFF	TGTGCCAGCAGCGAGGGACTAAACACTGAAGCTTTCTTT
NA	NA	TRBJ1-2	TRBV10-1	CASSESCMIRAAYYGYTF	TGCGCCAGCAGTGAGTCGTGCATGATCAGGGCCGCTTACTATGGCTACACCTTC
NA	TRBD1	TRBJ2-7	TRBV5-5	CASNIRAGTGGYEQYF	TGTGCCAGCAATATCCGTGCCGGGACAGGGGGCTACGAGCAGTACTTC
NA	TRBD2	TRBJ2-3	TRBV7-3	CASSLTPAGGSTDTQYF	TGTGCCAGCAGCTTAACTCCAGCGGGGGGGAGCACAGATACGCAGTATTTT
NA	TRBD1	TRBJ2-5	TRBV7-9	CASSQTGAAGETQYF	TGTGCCAGCAGTCAGACAGGGGCTGCCGGGGAGACCCAGTACTTC
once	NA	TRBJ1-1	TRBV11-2	CASSLATNTEAFF	TGTGCCAGCAGCTTAGCCACAAACACTGAAGCTTTCTTT
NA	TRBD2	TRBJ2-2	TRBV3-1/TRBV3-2	CASSQDWGGYTGELFF	TGTGCCAGCAGCCAAGATTGGGGGGGATACACCGGGGAGCTGTTTTTT
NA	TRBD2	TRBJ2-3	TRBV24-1	CATSDPRGGADTQYF	TGTGCCACCAGTGATCCCCGGGGGGGCGCAGATACGCAGTATTTT
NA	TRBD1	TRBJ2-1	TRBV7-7	CASSLGGTGTGAEQFF	TGTGCTAGCAGCTTAGGGGGGACCGGGACAGGGGCTGAGCAGTTCTTC
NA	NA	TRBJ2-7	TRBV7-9	CASSLSGSYEQYF	TGTGCCAGCAGCTTATCAGGGTCCTACGAGCAGTACTTC
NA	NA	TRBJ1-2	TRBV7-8	CASSLVTGNYGYTF	TGTGCCAGCAGCTTAGTCACAGGGAACTATGGCTACACCTTC
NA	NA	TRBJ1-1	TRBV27	CASTPLGPRGTEAFF	TGTGCCAGCACCCCGCTGGGTCCTAGGGGCACTGAAGCTTTCTTT
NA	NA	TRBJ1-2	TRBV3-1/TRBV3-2	CASSLPGQNYGYTF	TGTGCCAGCAGCCTCCCCGGACAGAACTATGGCTACACCTTC
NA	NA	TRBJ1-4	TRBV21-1	CASSKGRTGGSGNEKLFF	TGTGCCAGCAGCAAAGGACGGACAGGGGGCTCGGGTAATGAAAAACTGTTTTTT
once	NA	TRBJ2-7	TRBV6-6	CASSFGTYEQYF	TGTGCCAGCAGTTTCGGGACCTACGAGCAGTACTTC
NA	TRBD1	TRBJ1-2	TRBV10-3	CAIKGQSNYGYTF	TGTGCCATCAAGGGACAGAGTAACTATGGCTACACCTTC
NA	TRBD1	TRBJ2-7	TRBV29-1	CSARTGPSSYEQYF	TGCAGCGCCAGGACAGGGCCGAGCTCCTACGAGCAGTACTTC
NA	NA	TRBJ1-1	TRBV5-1	CASSLGQPNTEAFF	TGCGCCAGCAGCTTGGGACAACCGAACACTGAAGCTTTCTTT
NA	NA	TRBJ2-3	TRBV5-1	CASSLWSSFTDTQYF	TGCGCCAGCAGCTTGTGGAGTTCTTTCACAGATACGCAGTATTTT
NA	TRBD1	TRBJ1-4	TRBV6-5	CAVTRPGQGNEKLFF	TGTGCCGTAACAAGACCGGGACAGGGAAATGAAAAACTGTTTTTT
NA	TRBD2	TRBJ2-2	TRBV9	CASSASGGANGELFF	TGTGCCAGCAGCGCTAGCGGGGGGGCAAACGGGGAGCTGTTTTTT
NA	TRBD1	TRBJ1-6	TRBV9	CASSTGGGSISPLHF	TGTGCCAGCAGTACAGGGGGAGGGTCGATTTCACCCCTCCACTTT
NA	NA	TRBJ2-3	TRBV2	CASSELRGTDTQYF	TGTGCCAGCAGTGAACTCAGGGGCACAGATACGCAGTATTTT
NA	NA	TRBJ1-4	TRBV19	CASSIDRGSTNEKLFF	TGTGCCAGTAGTATAGATCGGGGATCAACTAATGAAAAACTGTTTTTT